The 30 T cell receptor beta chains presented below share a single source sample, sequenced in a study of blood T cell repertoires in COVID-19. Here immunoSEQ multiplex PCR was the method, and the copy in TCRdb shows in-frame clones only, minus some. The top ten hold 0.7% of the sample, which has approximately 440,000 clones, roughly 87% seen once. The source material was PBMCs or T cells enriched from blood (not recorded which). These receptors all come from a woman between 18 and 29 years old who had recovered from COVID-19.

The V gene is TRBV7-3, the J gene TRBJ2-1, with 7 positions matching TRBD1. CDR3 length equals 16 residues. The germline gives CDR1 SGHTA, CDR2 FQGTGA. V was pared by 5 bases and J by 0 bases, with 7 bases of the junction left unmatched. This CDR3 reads CASSLTGYGSYNEQFF. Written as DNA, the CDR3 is TGTGCCAGCAGCCTGACAGGGTATGGCTCCTACAATGAGCAGTTCTTC.

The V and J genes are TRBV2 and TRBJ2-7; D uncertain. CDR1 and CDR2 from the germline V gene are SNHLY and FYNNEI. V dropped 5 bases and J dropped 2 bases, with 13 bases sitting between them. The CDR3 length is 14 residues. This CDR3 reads CASSRTVITYEQYF. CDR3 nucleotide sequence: TGTGCCAGCAGTCGTACAGTGATCACCTACGAGCAGTACTTC.

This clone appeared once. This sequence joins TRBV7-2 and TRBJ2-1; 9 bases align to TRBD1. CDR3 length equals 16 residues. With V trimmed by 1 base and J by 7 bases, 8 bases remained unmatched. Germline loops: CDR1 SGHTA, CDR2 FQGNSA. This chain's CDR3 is CASSLGGGTGLNEQFF. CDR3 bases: TGTGCCAGCAGCTTAGGAGGGGGGACAGGGTTGAATGAGCAGTTCTTC.

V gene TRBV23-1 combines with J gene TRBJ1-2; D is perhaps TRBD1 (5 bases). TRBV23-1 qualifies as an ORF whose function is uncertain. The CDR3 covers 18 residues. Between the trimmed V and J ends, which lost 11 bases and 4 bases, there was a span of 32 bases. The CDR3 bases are TGCGCCCGGGCGATCAATGATGACGGGGGGTTGTGGTTCTATGGCTACACCTTC. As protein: CARAINDDGGLWFYGYTF.

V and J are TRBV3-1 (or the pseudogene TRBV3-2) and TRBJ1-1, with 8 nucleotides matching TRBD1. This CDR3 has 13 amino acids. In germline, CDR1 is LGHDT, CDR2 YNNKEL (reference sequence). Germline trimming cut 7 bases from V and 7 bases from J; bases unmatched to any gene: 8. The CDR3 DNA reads TGTGCCAGCACCGACAGGGGAATGGGTGAAGCTTTCTTT. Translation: CASTDRGMGEAFF.

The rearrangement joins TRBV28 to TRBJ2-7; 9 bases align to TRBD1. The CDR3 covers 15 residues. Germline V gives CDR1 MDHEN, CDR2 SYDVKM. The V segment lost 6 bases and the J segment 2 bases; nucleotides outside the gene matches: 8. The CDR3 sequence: CASSPGTGLTYEQYF. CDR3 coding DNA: TGTGCCAGCAGCCCAGGGACAGGGCTGACCTACGAGCAGTACTTC.

CDR3 coding DNA: TGTGCCAGCAGCCACGTGGCCGGGGGGGTTAGCACCGGGGAGCTGTTTTTT. Translating gives CASSHVAGGVSTGELFF. The rearrangement links TRBV21-1 to TRBJ2-2; whether TRBD2, the table's D call, matches the DNA was not checked. TRBV21-1 represents a pseudogene. The CDR3 runs to 17 residues.

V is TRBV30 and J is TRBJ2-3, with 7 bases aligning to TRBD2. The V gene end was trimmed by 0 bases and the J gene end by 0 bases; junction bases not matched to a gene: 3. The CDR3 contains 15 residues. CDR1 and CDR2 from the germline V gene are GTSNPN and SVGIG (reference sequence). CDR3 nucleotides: TGTGCCTGGAGTGTGACTAGCCTGAGCACAGATACGCAGTATTTT. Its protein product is CAWSVTSLSTDTQYF.

The CDR3 sequence is CASSPTAGEQYF. CDR3 DNA: TGTGCCAGCAGCCCTACTGCAGGCGAGCAGTACTTC. The rearrangement links TRBV7-8 to TRBJ2-7; no clear D gene. The V end was cut by 5 bases, the J end by 6 bases, with 11 bases between. Germline loops: CDR1 SGHVS, CDR2 FQNEAQ. The CDR3 is made up of 12 amino acids.

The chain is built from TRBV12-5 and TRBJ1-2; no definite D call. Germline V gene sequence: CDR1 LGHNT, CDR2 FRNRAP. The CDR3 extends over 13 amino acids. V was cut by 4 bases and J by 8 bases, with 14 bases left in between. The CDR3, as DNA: TGTGCTAGTGGTTACCGGGAGACATGGGGCTACACCTTC. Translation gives CASGYRETWGYTF.

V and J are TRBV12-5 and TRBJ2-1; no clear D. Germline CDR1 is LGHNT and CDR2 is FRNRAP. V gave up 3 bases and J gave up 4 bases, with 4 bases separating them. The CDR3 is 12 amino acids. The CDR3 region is CASGFTYNEQFF. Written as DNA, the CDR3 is TGTGCTAGTGGTTTCACTTACAATGAGCAGTTCTTC.

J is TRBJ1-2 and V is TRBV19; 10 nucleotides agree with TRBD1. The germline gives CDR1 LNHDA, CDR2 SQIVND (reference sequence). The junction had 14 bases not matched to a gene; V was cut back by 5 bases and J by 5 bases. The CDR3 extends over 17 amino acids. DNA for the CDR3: TGTGCCAGTAGTCTGTGGACAGGGGGTTCGTCCGGGTATGGCTACACCTTC. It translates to CASSLWTGGSSGYGYTF.

In DNA form, the CDR3 reads TGTGCCAGCAGCTTAGATGTAGGGGGCGAAGATCAGCCCCAGCATTTT. This translates into CASSLDVGGEDQPQHF. V usage is TRBV7-9 and J usage is TRBJ1-5, with 7 bases matching TRBD1. In germline, CDR1 is SEHNR, CDR2 FQNEAQ (reference sequence). This CDR3 has 16 amino acids. J was trimmed by 5 bases and V by 1 base; bases with no gene match: 8.

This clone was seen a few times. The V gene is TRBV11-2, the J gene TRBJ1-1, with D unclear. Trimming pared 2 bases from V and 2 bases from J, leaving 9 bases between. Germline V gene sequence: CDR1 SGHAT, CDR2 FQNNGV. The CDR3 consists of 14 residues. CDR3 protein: CASSLTLGNTEAFF. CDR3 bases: TGTGCCAGCAGCTTAACCCTGGGCAACACTGAAGCTTTCTTT. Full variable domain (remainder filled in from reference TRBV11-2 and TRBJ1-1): EAGVAQSPRYKIIEKRQSVAFWCNPISGHATLYWYQQILGQGPKLLIQFQNNGVVDDSQLPKDRFSAERLKGVDSTLKIQPAKLEDSAVYLCASSLTLGNTEAFFGQGTRLTVV.

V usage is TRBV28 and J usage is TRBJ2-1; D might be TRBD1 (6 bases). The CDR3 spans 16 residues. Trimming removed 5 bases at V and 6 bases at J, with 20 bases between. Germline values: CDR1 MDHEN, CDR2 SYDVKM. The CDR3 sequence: CASSTHQGRVANEQFF. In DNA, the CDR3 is TGTGCCAGCAGTACCCATCAGGGGCGCGTTGCCAATGAGCAGTTCTTC.

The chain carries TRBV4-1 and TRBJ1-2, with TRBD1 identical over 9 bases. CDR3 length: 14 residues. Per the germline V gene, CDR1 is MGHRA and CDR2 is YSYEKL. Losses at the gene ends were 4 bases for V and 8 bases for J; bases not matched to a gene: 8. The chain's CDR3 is CASSLRTGEGGYTF. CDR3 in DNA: TGCGCCAGCAGCCTTAGGACAGGGGAAGGCGGCTACACCTTC.

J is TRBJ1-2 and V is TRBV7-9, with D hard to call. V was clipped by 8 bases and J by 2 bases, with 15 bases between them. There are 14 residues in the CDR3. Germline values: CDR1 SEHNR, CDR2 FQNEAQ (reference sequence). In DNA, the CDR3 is TGTGCCAGCCAGGCTCGGGATAGGAACTATGGCTACACCTTC. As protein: CASQARDRNYGYTF.

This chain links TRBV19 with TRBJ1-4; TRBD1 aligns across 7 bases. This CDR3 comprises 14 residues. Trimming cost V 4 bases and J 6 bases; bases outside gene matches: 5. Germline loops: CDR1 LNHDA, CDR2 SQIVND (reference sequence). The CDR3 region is CASSKGQSYEKLFF. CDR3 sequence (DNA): TGTGCCAGTAGTAAGGGACAGAGCTATGAAAAACTGTTTTTT.

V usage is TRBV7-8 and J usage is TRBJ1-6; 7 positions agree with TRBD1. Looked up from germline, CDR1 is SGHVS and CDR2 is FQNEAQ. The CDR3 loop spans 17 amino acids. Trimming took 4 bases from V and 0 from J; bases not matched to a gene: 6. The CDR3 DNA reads TGTGCCAGCAGCTCGGACAGGTTTAGCTCCTATAATTCACCCCTCCACTTT. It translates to CASSSDRFSSYNSPLHF.

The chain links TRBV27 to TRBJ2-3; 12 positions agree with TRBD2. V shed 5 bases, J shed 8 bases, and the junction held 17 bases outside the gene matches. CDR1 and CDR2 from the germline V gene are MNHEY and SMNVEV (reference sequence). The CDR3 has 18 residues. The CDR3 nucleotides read TGTGCCAGCAGTCAGGGAACCTTACTAGCGGGGGGCCCCAGTACGCAGTATTTT. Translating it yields CASSQGTLLAGGPSTQYF.

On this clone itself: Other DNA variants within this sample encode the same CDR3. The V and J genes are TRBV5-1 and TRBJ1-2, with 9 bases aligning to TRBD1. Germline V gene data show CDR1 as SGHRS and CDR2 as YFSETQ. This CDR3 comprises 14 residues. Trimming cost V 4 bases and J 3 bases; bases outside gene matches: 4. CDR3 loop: CASSPGQGDYGYTF. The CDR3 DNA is TGCGCCAGCAGCCCGGGACAGGGAGACTATGGCTACACCTTC.

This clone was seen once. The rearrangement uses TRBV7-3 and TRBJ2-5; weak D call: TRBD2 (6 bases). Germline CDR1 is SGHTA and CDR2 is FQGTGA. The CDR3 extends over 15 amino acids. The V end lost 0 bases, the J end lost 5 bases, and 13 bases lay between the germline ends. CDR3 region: CASSLTSGAGETQYF. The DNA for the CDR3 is TGTGCCAGCAGCTTAACGTCGGGAGCTGGGGAGACCCAGTACTTC.

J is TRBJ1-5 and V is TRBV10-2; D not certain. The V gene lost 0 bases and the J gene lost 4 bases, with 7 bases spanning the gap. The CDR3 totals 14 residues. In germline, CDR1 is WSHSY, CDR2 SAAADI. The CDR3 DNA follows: TGCGCCAGCAGTGAGTCCCAGACAAATCAGCCCCAGCATTTT. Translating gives CASSESQTNQPQHF.

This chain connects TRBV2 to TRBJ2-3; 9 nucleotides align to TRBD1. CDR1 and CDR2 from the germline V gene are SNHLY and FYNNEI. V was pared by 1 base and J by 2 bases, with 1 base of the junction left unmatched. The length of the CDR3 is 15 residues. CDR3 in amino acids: CASSEGTGDTDTQYF. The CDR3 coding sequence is TGTGCCAGCAGTGAAGGGACAGGGGACACAGATACGCAGTATTTT.

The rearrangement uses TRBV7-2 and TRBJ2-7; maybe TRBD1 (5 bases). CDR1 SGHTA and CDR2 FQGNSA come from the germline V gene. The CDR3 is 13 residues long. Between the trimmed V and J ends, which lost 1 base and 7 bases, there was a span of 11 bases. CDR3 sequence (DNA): TGTGCCAGCAGCTTAGAATCAGGGCGGGAGCAGTACTTC. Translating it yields CASSLESGREQYF. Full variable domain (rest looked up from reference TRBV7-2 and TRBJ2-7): GAGVSQSPSNKVTEKGKDVELRCDPISGHTALYWYRQSLGQGLEFLIYFQGNSAPDKSGLPSDRFSAERTGGSVSTLTIQRTQQEDSAVYLCASSLESGREQYFGPGTRLTVT.

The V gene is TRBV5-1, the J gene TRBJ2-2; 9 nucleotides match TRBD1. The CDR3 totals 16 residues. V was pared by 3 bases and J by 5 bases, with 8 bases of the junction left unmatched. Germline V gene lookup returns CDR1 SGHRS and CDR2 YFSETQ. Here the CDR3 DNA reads TGCGCCAGCAGCTCCGGGGCGGGACAGGGAACCGGGGAGCTGTTTTTT. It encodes CASSSGAGQGTGELFF. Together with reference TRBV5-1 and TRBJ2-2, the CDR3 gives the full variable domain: KAGVTQTPRYLIKTRGQQVTLSCSPISGHRSVSWYQQTPGQGLQFLFEYFSETQRNKGNFPGRFSGRQFSNSRSEMNVSTLELGDSALYLCASSSGAGQGTGELFFGEGSRLTVL.

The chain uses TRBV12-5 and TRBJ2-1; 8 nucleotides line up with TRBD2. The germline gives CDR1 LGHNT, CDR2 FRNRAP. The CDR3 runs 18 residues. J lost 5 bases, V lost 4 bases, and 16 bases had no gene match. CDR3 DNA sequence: TGTGCTAGTGGTTCGCGTCCCGGGACTAGTTCGACGGACAATGAGCAGTTCTTC. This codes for CASGSRPGTSSTDNEQFF.

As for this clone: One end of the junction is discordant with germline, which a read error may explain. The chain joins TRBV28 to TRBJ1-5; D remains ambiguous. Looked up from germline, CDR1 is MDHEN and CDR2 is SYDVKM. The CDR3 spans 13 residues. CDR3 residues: CASTEGSRSTQHF. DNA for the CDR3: TGTGCGAGCACTGAGGGTTCGAGATCGACCCAGCATTTT.

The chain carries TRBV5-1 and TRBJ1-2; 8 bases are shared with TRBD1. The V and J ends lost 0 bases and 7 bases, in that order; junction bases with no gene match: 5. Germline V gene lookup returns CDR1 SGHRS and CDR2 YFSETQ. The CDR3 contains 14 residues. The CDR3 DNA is TGCGCCAGCAGCTTGGTGGACAGGGAGGGTGGCTACACCTTC. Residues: CASSLVDREGGYTF.

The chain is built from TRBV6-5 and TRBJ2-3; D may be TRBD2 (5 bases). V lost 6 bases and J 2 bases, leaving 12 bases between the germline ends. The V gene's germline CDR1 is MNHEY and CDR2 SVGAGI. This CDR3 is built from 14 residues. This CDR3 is CASSPSSLTDTQYF. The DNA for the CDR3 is TGTGCCAGCAGCCCCTCTAGCCTCACAGATACGCAGTATTTT.